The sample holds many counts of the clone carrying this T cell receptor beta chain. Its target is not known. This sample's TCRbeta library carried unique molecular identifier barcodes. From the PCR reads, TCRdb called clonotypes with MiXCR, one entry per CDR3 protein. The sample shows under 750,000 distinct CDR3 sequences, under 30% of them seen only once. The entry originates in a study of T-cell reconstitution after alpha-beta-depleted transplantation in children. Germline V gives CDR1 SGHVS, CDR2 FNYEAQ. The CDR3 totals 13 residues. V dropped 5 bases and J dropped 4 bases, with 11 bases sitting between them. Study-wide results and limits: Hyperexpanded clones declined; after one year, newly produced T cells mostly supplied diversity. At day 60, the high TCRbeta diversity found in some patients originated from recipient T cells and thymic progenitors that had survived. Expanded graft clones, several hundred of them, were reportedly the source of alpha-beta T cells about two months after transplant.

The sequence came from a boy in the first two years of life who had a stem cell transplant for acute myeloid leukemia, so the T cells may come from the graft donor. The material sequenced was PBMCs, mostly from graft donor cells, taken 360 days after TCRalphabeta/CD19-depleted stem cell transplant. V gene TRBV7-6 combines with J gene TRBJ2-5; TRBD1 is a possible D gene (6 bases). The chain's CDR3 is CASSQIRGETQYF. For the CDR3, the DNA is TGTGCCAGCAGCCAAATCAGGGGAGAGACCCAGTACTTC.